The TCR beta chain under discussion was sequenced for a study of cytomegalovirus exposure and HLA in healthy donors. The PCR employed 60 Vbeta primers together with 13 Jbeta primers. Repertoires were generated with immunoSEQ multiplex PCR, while TCRdb's copy carries only in-frame clones and drops some. The top ten clones hold around 2% of a sample with approximately 130,000 clones, 81% of them seen once. Although they were nominally healthy when sampled, donors likely had unrecorded immune exposures. On this clone: No antigen is known for it.

Broader study findings: CMV antigen specificity was confirmed in vitro for a few CMV-associated chains. In an earlier analysis, in several hundred donors, most V segments appeared productive either ~87% or ~30% of the time.

This TCR was sampled from a man younger than 35 in good health and CMV-seronegative. The specimen sequenced was PBMCs.

In DNA, the CDR3 is TGTGCCAGCAGTCCAGGGCGAGGAAATTCACCCCTCCACTTT. Translation: CASSPGRGNSPLHF. The chain combines TRBV27 with TRBJ1-6, with a possible D match to TRBD1 (5 bases). Between the trimmed V and J ends, which lost 5 bases and 7 bases, there was a span of 12 bases. This CDR3 is 14 amino acids long. Germline-derived CDR1 and CDR2 are MNHEY and SMNVEV (reference sequence).